These 26 T cell receptor beta chains originate from one sample sequenced in a study of blood T cell repertoires in COVID-19. Libraries were prepared by immunoSEQ multiplex PCR; TCRdb keeps only in-frame clonotypes and omits some of them. The sample gives 350,000 or so clones, around 86% of which show up once; approximately 4.6% is in the top ten. The specimen sequenced was PBMCs or T cells enriched from blood (not recorded which). Source of these receptors: a woman in her 40s with acute COVID-19.

The chain links TRBV5-8 to TRBJ2-5, with TRBD1 matching over 7 bases. V lost 0 bases, J lost 3 bases, and 2 bases stayed unmatched. The CDR3 is made up of 14 amino acids. Germline CDR1 reads SGHTS; CDR2 reads YDEGEE. The CDR3 reads CASSLGQGKETQYF. The CDR3 DNA sequence: TGTGCCAGCAGCTTGGGACAGGGTAAAGAGACCCAGTACTTC.

The CDR3 DNA sequence: TGTGCCAGCAGCTTAGCACAGGGGGGCACTGAAGCTTTCTTT. Translated, it gives CASSLAQGGTEAFF. The chain couples TRBV7-9 to TRBJ1-1, with 8 bases lining up with TRBD1. The junction had 1 base not matched to a gene; V was cut back by 0 bases and J by 4 bases. This CDR3 is built from 14 residues. Looked up from germline, CDR1 is SEHNR and CDR2 is FQNEAQ (reference sequence).

This clone was detected only a few times. V gene TRBV19 combines with J gene TRBJ1-5; D is unresolved. The germline CDR1 and CDR2 sequences are LNHDA and SQIVND (reference sequence). CDR3 length: 14 amino acids. V was cut by 3 bases and J by 0 bases, with 6 bases left in between. Here the CDR3 DNA reads TGTGCCAGTAGTATCCAGTATAGCAATCAGCCCCAGCATTTT. It encodes CASSIQYSNQPQHF.

The V call is TRBV19, the J call TRBJ1-6; TRBD1 matches at 9 bases. This CDR3 is built from 16 residues. V trimming: 2 bases; J trimming: 7 bases; junction bases outside the gene matches: 6. The germline gives CDR1 LNHDA, CDR2 SQIVND (reference sequence). In DNA form, the CDR3 reads TGTGCCAGTAGTATAACGACAGGGGGAAGGAATTCACCCCTCCACTTT. Translated: CASSITTGGRNSPLHF.

V is TRBV19 and J is TRBJ1-6; the D gene is possibly TRBD1 (6 bases). V was shortened by 2 bases and J by 8 bases, with 10 bases between the two germline ends. The germline CDR1 and CDR2 sequences are LNHDA and SQIVND (reference sequence). CDR3 length: 14 amino acids. CDR3 nucleotides: TGTGCCAGTAGTATAACAGGGTATGATTCACCCCTCCACTTT. It yields the protein CASSITGYDSPLHF.

The J gene is TRBJ2-2, the V gene TRBV7-3; 13 bases align to TRBD2. The CDR3 covers 16 residues. Germline V lookup: CDR1 SGHTA, CDR2 FQGTGA. The J segment lost 5 bases and the V segment lost 1 base, leaving 1 base of the junction unmatched. The CDR3 DNA reads as TGTGCCAGCAGCTTAAAGGGACTAGCGGGGACCGGGGAGCTGTTTTTT. It codes for CASSLKGLAGTGELFF. The full variable domain, with the rest looked up from reference TRBV7-3 and TRBJ2-2, is GAGVSQTPSNKVTEKGKYVELRCDPISGHTALYWYRQSLGQGPEFLIYFQGTGAADDSGLPNDRFFAVRPEGSVSTLKIQRTERGDSAVYLCASSLKGLAGTGELFFGEGSRLTVL.

This sequence joins TRBV24-1 and TRBJ2-1, with TRBD2 matching 8 bases. This CDR3 has 15 amino acids. Per the germline V gene, CDR1 is KGHDR and CDR2 is SFDVKD. With 3 bases clipped from V and 5 bases from J, the junction kept 5 bases outside the gene matches. The CDR3 protein is CATSDGLAYDNEQFF. Written as DNA, the CDR3 is TGTGCCACCAGTGATGGACTAGCTTACGACAATGAGCAGTTCTTC.

This chain uses TRBV7-4 with TRBJ2-1; 15 positions match TRBD2. V dropped 5 bases and J dropped 2; count of bases not matched to a gene: 13. The CDR3 is 20 residues long. CDR1 and CDR2 from the germline V gene are SGHVT and SQSDAQ. In DNA form, the CDR3 reads TGTGCCAGCAGCCCAGAGGGGGGACTAGCGGGAGGATTCCCCTACAATGAGCAGTTCTTC. This translates into CASSPEGGLAGGFPYNEQFF.

The chain joins TRBV27 to TRBJ2-2; 7 nucleotides match TRBD2. Per the germline V gene, CDR1 is MNHEY and CDR2 is SMNVEV (reference sequence). After removal of 5 bases from V and 2 bases from J, the junction contained 29 bases not matched to a gene. There are 23 residues in the CDR3. DNA of the CDR3: TGTGCCAGCAGTCCGCGGCTACGGACTAGTACCCCCGGGTTGAACCTAAACACCGGGGAGCTGTTTTTT. Amino acid sequence: CASSPRLRTSTPGLNLNTGELFF.

The chain combines TRBV4-3 with TRBJ1-2; possibly TRBD1 for D (6 bases). The CDR3 extends over 15 amino acids. Germline V gene sequence: CDR1 LGHNA, CDR2 YSLEER. Trimming cost V 4 bases and J 3 bases, with 15 bases left between them. CDR3: CASSRGQPRDYGYTF. The CDR3 coding sequence is TGCGCCAGCAGCCGGGGACAACCTAGGGACTATGGCTACACCTTC.

This clone was recorded at least ten times. Other DNA sequences in this specimen translate into the identical CDR3. The rearrangement uses TRBV7-6 and TRBJ2-3; 10 bases are a match to TRBD2. Germline CDR1 SGHVS, CDR2 FNYEAQ. The junction had 1 base not matched to a gene; V was cut back by 1 base and J by 0 bases. This CDR3 is built from 16 residues. The CDR3: CASSLVAGGSTDTQYF. The CDR3 region has the DNA TGTGCCAGCAGCTTAGTAGCGGGGGGCAGCACAGATACGCAGTATTTT.

In DNA form, the CDR3 reads TGCACCAGCAGCCCCCCTTGTTGGACAGGGGGCGACTATGGCTACACCTTC. It is translated as CTSSPPCWTGGDYGYTF. The chain uses TRBV1 and TRBJ1-2; the table gives TRBD1 as D, unverified against the DNA. TRBV1 is noted as a pseudogene. The CDR3 totals 17 residues.

The chain uses TRBV28 and TRBJ2-5; 8 nucleotides line up with TRBD1. This CDR3 comprises 14 residues. After removal of 6 bases from V and 5 bases from J, the junction contained 8 bases not matched to a gene. CDR1 and CDR2 from the germline V gene are MDHEN and SYDVKM. The CDR3 coding sequence is TGTGCCAGCAGCCGGACAGGGACGGTGGAGACCCAGTACTTC. The encoded protein is CASSRTGTVETQYF.

The V call is TRBV29-1, the J call TRBJ1-4; 8 nucleotides align to TRBD1. Germline-derived CDR1 and CDR2 are SQVTM and ANQGSEA. The CDR3 totals 15 residues. With 7 bases clipped from V and 0 bases from J, the junction kept 7 bases outside the gene matches. The CDR3: CSARQGTATNEKLFF. The CDR3 DNA sequence: TGCAGCGCCCGACAGGGGACAGCAACTAATGAAAAACTGTTTTTT.

Details on this clone: Different DNA sequences within this sample yield the same CDR3. This chain uses TRBV5-6 with TRBJ2-7, with D perhaps TRBD1 (5 bases). The ends were cut back, 4 bases at V and 3 bases at J, with 11 bases in the middle. Germline CDR1 is SGHDT and CDR2 is YYEEEE. CDR3 length: 13 residues. The CDR3 region is CASSRRQSYEQYF. As DNA, the CDR3 is TGTGCCAGCAGCCGAAGACAGAGCTACGAGCAGTACTTC.

J is TRBJ1-3 and V is TRBV9; D unclear. Per the germline V gene, CDR1 is SGDLS and CDR2 is YYNGEE. The V gene lost 4 bases and the J gene lost 0 bases, with 17 bases spanning the gap. The CDR3 runs to 17 residues. The CDR3 nucleotides read TGTGCCAGCAGCTCATTCCCCCCTTCTAGCTCTGGAAACACCATATATTTT. Translation: CASSSFPPSSSGNTIYF.

V gene TRBV7-3 combines with J gene TRBJ2-1, with D perhaps matching TRBD1 (5 bases). The CDR3 spans 13 residues. The germline V gene has CDR1 SGHTA and CDR2 FQGTGA. V lost 5 bases and J lost 4, with 9 bases in between. The CDR3 region is CASSRPGYNEQFF. DNA for the CDR3: TGTGCCAGCAGCCGGCCAGGGTACAATGAGCAGTTCTTC.

V is TRBV15 and J is TRBJ2-3; TRBD1 matches 7 bases. Trimming removed 0 bases from V and 6 bases from J; junction bases left unmatched: 9. Germline CDR1 reads LNHNV; CDR2 reads YYDKDF (reference sequence). The CDR3 is 16 residues long. DNA for the CDR3: TGTGCCACCAGCAGAGATTCGGGACAGAGGCTCGATACGCAGTATTTT. Encoded protein: CATSRDSGQRLDTQYF.

J is TRBJ1-1 and V is TRBV6-1; weak D call: TRBD1 (6 bases). The CDR3 runs to 13 residues. Trimming cost V 4 bases and J 6 bases, with 12 bases left between them. CDR1 is MNHNS, CDR2 SASEGT, per germline. CDR3 nucleotide sequence: TGTGCCAGCAGTGGAGCTGAGGGGGCTGAAGCTTTCTTT. Its translation: CASSGAEGAEAFF.

The rearrangement uses TRBV4-1 and TRBJ1-2; maybe TRBD1 (6 bases). CDR3 length equals 15 residues. The ends were cut back, 0 bases at V and 4 bases at J, with 12 bases in the middle. Germline-derived CDR1 and CDR2 are MGHRA and YSYEKL. CDR3 amino acids: CASSQEGQRTYGYTF. The CDR3 DNA follows: TGCGCCAGCAGCCAAGAGGGACAACGTACCTATGGCTACACCTTC.

The chain recombines TRBV5-1 with TRBJ1-1; 9 bases align to TRBD1. The germline gives CDR1 SGHRS, CDR2 YFSETQ. Germline trimming cut 3 bases from V and 4 bases from J; bases unmatched to any gene: 4. This CDR3 contains 14 residues. The CDR3 DNA follows: TGCGCCAGCAGCTCTGGGACAGGGAGCACTGAAGCTTTCTTT. Translation: CASSSGTGSTEAFF.

This chain links TRBV27 with TRBJ2-7; D might be TRBD2 (6 bases). There are 14 residues in the CDR3. In germline, CDR1 is MNHEY, CDR2 SMNVEV (reference sequence). Trimming left V 6 bases short and J 1 base short, with 13 bases between. CDR3 nucleotides: TGTGCCAGCAGAGGGACTGGGGGTTCCTACGAGCAGTACTTC. The encoded protein is CASRGTGGSYEQYF.

This clone was seen only once. This sequence joins TRBV2 and TRBJ1-3; D may be TRBD1 (6 bases). The V gene lost 6 bases and the J gene lost 2 bases, with 14 bases spanning the gap. This CDR3 comprises 15 residues. Germline V lookup: CDR1 SNHLY, CDR2 FYNNEI. The CDR3 here is CASSARGGAGNTIYF. Here the CDR3 DNA reads TGTGCCAGCAGCGCAAGAGGGGGTGCTGGAAACACCATATATTTT.

This chain joins TRBV27 and TRBJ2-2; possibly TRBD2 for D (5 bases). The CDR3 spans 14 residues. Germline CDR1 and CDR2: MNHEY and SMNVEV (reference sequence). V was pared by 3 bases and J by 5 bases, with 10 bases between. This CDR3 reads CASSLARRTGELFF. The CDR3 nucleotides are TGTGCCAGCAGTTTGGCGAGGAGGACCGGGGAGCTGTTTTTT.

CDR3 region: CASSSKSGGLSDTQYF. The CDR3 DNA reads as TGTGCCAGCAGCTCGAAGTCAGGGGGTCTGTCCGATACGCAGTATTTT. V is TRBV7-8 and J is TRBJ2-3; 7 positions match TRBD1. Germline V CDR1 and CDR2: SGHVS, FQNEAQ. CDR3 length equals 16 residues. Unmatched junction bases numbered 13, after V lost 4 bases and J lost 6 bases.

J is TRBJ2-5 and V is TRBV19, with D perhaps matching TRBD1 (5 bases). V lost 5 bases and J 5 bases, leaving 12 bases between the germline ends. The CDR3 extends over 13 amino acids. Germline CDR1 is LNHDA and CDR2 is SQIVND (reference sequence). The CDR3 loop is CASSSGLWETQYF. DNA for the CDR3: TGTGCCAGTAGTTCAGGGTTGTGGGAGACCCAGTACTTC.